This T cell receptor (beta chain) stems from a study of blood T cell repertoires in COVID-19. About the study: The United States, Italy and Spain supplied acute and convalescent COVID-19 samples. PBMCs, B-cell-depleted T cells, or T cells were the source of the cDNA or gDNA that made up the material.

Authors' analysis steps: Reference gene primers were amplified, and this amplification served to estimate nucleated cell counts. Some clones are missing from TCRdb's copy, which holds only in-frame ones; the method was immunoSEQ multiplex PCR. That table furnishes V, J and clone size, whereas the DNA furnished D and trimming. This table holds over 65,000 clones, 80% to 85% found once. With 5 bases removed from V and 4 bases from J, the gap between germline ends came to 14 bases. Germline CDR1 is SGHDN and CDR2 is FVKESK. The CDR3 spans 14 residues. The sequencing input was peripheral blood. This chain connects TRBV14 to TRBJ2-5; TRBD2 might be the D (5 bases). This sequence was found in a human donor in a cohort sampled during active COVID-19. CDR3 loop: CASSDGELGETQYF. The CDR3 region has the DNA TGTGCCAGCAGCGATGGGGAGTTAGGAGAGACCCAGTACTTC.